Presented here are 10 T cell receptor beta chains from one specimen sequenced in a study of blood T cell repertoires in COVID-19. Method: immunoSEQ multiplex PCR; TCRdb's copy keeps in-frame clones and lacks some. The data contain fewer than 500,000 clones, approximately 90% of them singletons. The sample was PBMCs or T cells enriched from blood (not recorded which). The receptors originated from a woman in her late teens or twenties who had recovered from COVID-19.

The V and J genes are TRBV19 and TRBJ2-2; D is undetermined. CDR1 and CDR2 (germline): LNHDA, SQIVND (reference sequence). CDR3 length: 11 residues. Trimming removed 5 bases from V and 5 bases from J, with 3 bases in between. CDR3 bases: TGTGCCAGTAGTCTGACCGGGGAGCTGTTTTTT. It specifies CASSLTGELFF.

The chain employs TRBV30 and TRBJ1-2; tentative D call: TRBD1 (6 bases). Germline CDR1 is GTSNPN and CDR2 is SVGIG (reference sequence). V lost 2 bases to trimming and J lost 0 bases, with 10 bases between them. The CDR3 runs to 14 residues. CDR3 protein: CAWSIGGTNYGYTF. DNA for the CDR3: TGTGCCTGGAGTATAGGGGGAACTAACTATGGCTACACCTTC.

This chain connects TRBV10-3 to TRBJ1-6; D call uncertain. Trimming took 1 base from V and 10 from J, leaving 14 bases between them. The CDR3 is 15 residues long. Looked up from germline, CDR1 is ENHRY and CDR2 is SYGVKD. The CDR3 reads CAISEFSGIGSPLHF. DNA for the CDR3: TGTGCCATCAGTGAGTTTTCGGGAATAGGGTCACCCCTCCACTTT.

The rearrangement links TRBV14 to TRBJ1-1; D gene ambiguous. Germline assignment: CDR1 SGHDN and CDR2 FVKESK. The CDR3 is made up of 13 amino acids. The V end was cut by 4 bases, the J end by 6 bases, with 12 bases between. CDR3 amino acids: CASSPFAGSEAFF. The CDR3 bases are TGTGCCAGCAGCCCATTCGCCGGGTCTGAAGCTTTCTTT.

The rearrangement joins TRBV19 to TRBJ1-2; D is unclear. Germline V lookup: CDR1 LNHDA, CDR2 SQIVND (reference sequence). With 0 bases removed from V and 1 base from J, the gap between germline ends came to 6 bases. This CDR3 is built from 14 residues. The CDR3 loop is CASSIDRNNYGYTF. The CDR3 nucleotides read TGTGCCAGTAGTATAGATCGTAATAACTATGGCTACACCTTC. Combining the CDR3 with reference TRBV19 and TRBJ1-2 gives the whole variable domain DGGITQSPKYLFRKEGQNVTLSCEQNLNHDAMYWYRQDPGQGLRLIYYSQIVNDFQKGDIAEGYSVSREKKESFPLTVTSAQKNPTAFYLCASSIDRNNYGYTFGSGTRLTVV.

This chain joins TRBV12-3 or TRBV12-4 and TRBJ1-5; D is unresolved. This CDR3 is built from 13 residues. V shed 7 bases and J shed 4 bases, with 11 bases lying between them. The CDR3, as DNA: TGTGCCAGCACCCGAGGGTGGAATCAGCCCCAGCATTTT. Residues: CASTRGWNQPQHF.

The rearrangement uses TRBV24-1 and TRBJ1-5; D not certain. Trimming shortened V by 6 bases and J by 4 bases, and 15 bases separated the two germline ends. Germline V gene sequence: CDR1 KGHDR, CDR2 SFDVKD. The CDR3 contains 15 residues. Here the CDR3 DNA reads TGTGCCACCAGTCTATGGCCAGGCGAAAATCAGCCCCAGCATTTT. Translated, it gives CATSLWPGENQPQHF.

The V call is TRBV4-1, the J call TRBJ2-5; D possibly corresponds to TRBD2 (5 bases). CDR1 and CDR2 (germline): MGHRA, YSYEKL. This CDR3 spans 17 amino acids. V gave up 1 base and J gave up 1 base, with 16 bases separating them. In DNA form, the CDR3 reads TGCGCCAGCAGCCAAGGAATAGGCGGGCAAATCCAAGAGACCCAGTACTTC. Protein product: CASSQGIGGQIQETQYF.

The chain joins TRBV19 to TRBJ2-5; the D gene is possibly TRBD1 (5 bases). The CDR3 runs 13 residues. The germline gives CDR1 LNHDA, CDR2 SQIVND (reference sequence). V dropped 3 bases and J dropped 5 bases, with 10 bases sitting between them. This CDR3 reads CASSIRQTETQYF. Written as DNA, the CDR3 is TGTGCCAGTAGTATTCGACAGACGGAGACCCAGTACTTC.

The chain employs TRBV6-5 and TRBJ2-7; 7 nucleotides align to TRBD2. The CDR3 is 13 residues long. V dropped 6 bases and J dropped 2; count of bases not matched to a gene: 4. Germline V gives CDR1 MNHEY, CDR2 SVGAGI. CDR3 nucleotide sequence: TGTGCCAGCAGGGGCGGGGGAACCTACGAGCAGTACTTC. Translation: CASRGGGTYEQYF.